Shown below are 18 T cell receptor beta chains from a single sample sequenced in a study of cytomegalovirus exposure and HLA in healthy donors. The assay was immunoSEQ multiplex PCR, and TCRdb's table has in-frame clones only and misses some. Among 76,000 or so clones, approximately 94% were seen once, and the ten largest hold roughly 3.4%. The sequenced sample was PBMCs. The receptor source for this set is a young woman in good health and CMV-seropositive.

The chain couples TRBV7-2 to TRBJ2-7; D is uncertain. V lost 4 bases to trimming and J lost 0 bases, with 4 bases between them. Per germline, CDR1 SGHTA and CDR2 FQGNSA. This CDR3 has 12 amino acids. This CDR3 reads CASSSLSYEQYF. In DNA form, the CDR3 reads TGTGCCAGCAGCTCCCTCTCCTACGAGCAGTACTTC. Filled out from reference TRBV7-2 and TRBJ2-7, the complete variable domain reads GAGVSQSPSNKVTEKGKDVELRCDPISGHTALYWYRQSLGQGLEFLIYFQGNSAPDKSGLPSDRFSAERTGGSVSTLTIQRTQQEDSAVYLCASSSLSYEQYFGPGTRLTVT.

This chain joins TRBV6-1 and TRBJ2-3; 15 bases agree with TRBD2. This CDR3 is 17 amino acids long. After removal of 1 base from V and 10 bases from J, the junction contained 9 bases not matched to a gene. Germline values: CDR1 MNHNS, CDR2 SASEGT. This CDR3 reads CASSEVYGLAGGRAQYF. In nucleotides, the CDR3 is TGTGCCAGCAGTGAAGTGTACGGACTAGCGGGGGGGCGTGCGCAGTATTTT.

This sequence joins TRBV5-1 and TRBJ2-1, with 10 bases fitting TRBD2. Germline lookup yields CDR1 SGHRS and CDR2 YFSETQ. J gave up 6 bases and V 5 bases, and 8 bases lay outside the gene matches. The CDR3 sequence is 15 residues long. CDR3 sequence (DNA): TGCGCCAGCAGTGGACTAGCGGAAGGAGGCAATGAGCAGTTCTTC. Protein: CASSGLAEGGNEQFF.

V gene TRBV7-2 combines with J gene TRBJ2-1; 12 bases line up with TRBD2. CDR1 and CDR2 (germline): SGHTA, FQGNSA. The V gene end was trimmed by 4 bases and the J gene end by 15 bases; junction bases not matched to a gene: 4. The CDR3 has 12 residues. CDR3 sequence reads: CASSSTSGRMFF. The CDR3, as DNA: TGTGCCAGCAGCTCGACTAGCGGGAGAATGTTCTTC.

The chain combines TRBV4-3 with TRBJ2-2, with 12 positions matching TRBD2. Germline values: CDR1 LGHNA, CDR2 YSLEER. The CDR3 runs 17 residues. Trimming removed 4 bases from V and 1 base from J; junction bases left unmatched: 4. The DNA of the CDR3 is TGCGCCAGCAGCCCTCAGACTAGCGGGGGGAACACCGGGGAGCTGTTTTTT. Protein: CASSPQTSGGNTGELFF.

The chain is built from TRBV7-2 and TRBJ2-2; maybe TRBD1 (5 bases). The V and J ends lost 4 bases and 1 base respectively, with 7 bases between them. CDR1 and CDR2 (germline): SGHTA, FQGNSA. This CDR3 has 14 residues. CDR3 DNA sequence: TGTGCCAGCAGCTCGACAGTGAACACCGGGGAGCTGTTTTTT. As protein: CASSSTVNTGELFF.

This clone was found once. The chain links TRBV7-2 to TRBJ2-3; 10 bases map to TRBD1. The V segment lost 5 bases and the J segment 3 bases; nucleotides outside the gene matches: 8. Germline CDR1 and CDR2: SGHTA and FQGNSA. This CDR3 has 16 residues. CDR3 region: CASSRTRDRGTDTQYF. CDR3 DNA: TGTGCCAGCAGCCGGACCCGGGACAGGGGAACAGATACGCAGTATTTT.

The rearrangement links TRBV7-8 to TRBJ2-3; no clear D. The length of the CDR3 is 12 residues. V lost 5 bases and J 2 bases, leaving 5 bases between the germline ends. Germline V gives CDR1 SGHVS, CDR2 FQNEAQ. The CDR3 protein is CASSLYTDTQYF. The DNA of the CDR3 is TGTGCCAGCAGCCTCTACACAGATACGCAGTATTTT.

V usage is TRBV10-3 and J usage is TRBJ2-1; TRBD1 matches at 11 bases. The trim removed 6 bases at V and 7 bases at J, leaving 8 bases unmatched. Per the germline V gene, CDR1 is ENHRY and CDR2 is SYGVKD. The CDR3 totals 15 residues. CDR3 protein: CAIRGDRGGPNEQFF. The CDR3 DNA reads TGTGCCATCAGGGGGGACAGGGGGGGCCCAAATGAGCAGTTCTTC.

The CDR3 region has the DNA TGTGCCAGCTCCGGCGGAGATGAAAAACTGTTTTTT. This gives the protein CASSGGDEKLFF. The genes are TRBV28 and TRBJ1-4; no clear D. The V end was cut by 8 bases, the J end by 6 bases, with 10 bases between. The CDR3 spans 12 residues. The germline V gene has CDR1 MDHEN and CDR2 SYDVKM.

Only one count was recorded for this clone. The chain joins TRBV6-5 to TRBJ1-2, with D possibly TRBD1 on 5 matching bases. The CDR3 spans 14 residues. Germline V CDR1 and CDR2: MNHEY, SVGAGI. V shed 2 bases and J shed 5 bases, with 12 bases lying between them. The CDR3 is CASSYGAGEYGYTF. CDR3 sequence (DNA): TGTGCCAGCAGTTACGGGGCGGGGGAGTATGGCTACACCTTC.

The chain has TRBV19 and TRBJ2-3, with a tentative D call TRBD2 (5 bases). The CDR3 extends over 16 amino acids. The V gene lost 5 bases and the J gene lost 0 bases, with 15 bases spanning the gap. Germline V gene data show CDR1 as LNHDA and CDR2 as SQIVND (reference sequence). The CDR3 DNA is TGTGCCAGTAGTGGAGGCGCTCACCCTAGCACAGATACGCAGTATTTT. Residues: CASSGGAHPSTDTQYF.

The chain joins TRBV4-3 to TRBJ2-1, with D possibly TRBD2 on 7 matching bases. The CDR3 extends over 15 amino acids. Germline CDR1 LGHNA, CDR2 YSLEER. V dropped 4 bases and J dropped 4 bases, with 14 bases sitting between them. The DNA of the CDR3 is TGCGCCAGCAGCCGAGGGGGGGGGCCGTACAATGAGCAGTTCTTC. This codes for CASSRGGGPYNEQFF.

This chain joins TRBV9 and TRBJ2-7; TRBD1 might be the D (6 bases). Germline CDR1 reads SGDLS; CDR2 reads YYNGEE. The CDR3 runs to 15 residues. V shed 0 bases and J shed 3 bases, with 13 bases lying between them. This chain's CDR3 is CASSVETGLIYEQYF. The CDR3 nucleotides read TGTGCCAGCAGCGTAGAAACAGGGTTGATCTACGAGCAGTACTTC.

The chain is built from TRBV7-2 and TRBJ2-2, with D perhaps TRBD1 (6 bases). V was pared by 2 bases and J by 1 base, with 11 bases between. The CDR3 has 16 amino acids. Germline-derived CDR1 and CDR2 are SGHTA and FQGNSA. In DNA form, the CDR3 reads TGTGCCAGCAGCTTACACAGGGCCCTGAACACCGGGGAGCTGTTTTTT. It yields the protein CASSLHRALNTGELFF.

This clone was recorded only once. The chain joins TRBV9 to TRBJ1-2, with D perhaps matching TRBD1 (5 bases). V was shortened by 4 bases and J by 2 bases, with 6 bases between the two germline ends. Germline V gives CDR1 SGDLS, CDR2 YYNGEE. CDR3 length equals 12 residues. CDR3 loop: CASSQGNYGYTF. CDR3 DNA: TGTGCCAGCAGCCAGGGCAACTATGGCTACACCTTC.

J is TRBJ2-7 and V is TRBV2, with no clear D. The CDR3 length is 13 residues. Germline values: CDR1 SNHLY, CDR2 FYNNEI. Trimming shortened V by 2 bases and J by 3 bases, and 8 bases separated the two germline ends. The CDR3 is CASSEQDDYEQYF. The CDR3 coding sequence is TGTGCCAGCAGTGAACAGGATGACTACGAGCAGTACTTC.

Only one count was recorded for this clone. The rearrangement uses TRBV7-3 and TRBJ2-1, with 10 bases fitting TRBD2. The CDR3 has 16 residues. Trimming at V came to 5 bases and at J to 6 bases, leaving 10 bases not matched to a gene. Per the germline V gene, CDR1 is SGHTA and CDR2 is FQGTGA. The CDR3 nucleotides are TGTGCCAGCAGCCCGCGCCTCGGGACTAGCGTCAATGAGCAGTTCTTC. Translating it yields CASSPRLGTSVNEQFF. The complete variable domain, with remaining parts taken from reference TRBV7-3 and TRBJ2-1, reads GAGVSQTPSNKVTEKGKYVELRCDPISGHTALYWYRQSLGQGPEFLIYFQGTGAADDSGLPNDRFFAVRPEGSVSTLKIQRTERGDSAVYLCASSPRLGTSVNEQFFGPGTRLTVL.